These T cell receptor beta chains were read from a single sample in a study of blood T cells in healthy people across ages. From the 5' RACE reads, TCRdb called clonotypes with MiXCR, one entry per CDR3 protein. The sample carries 1.5 million to 2 million distinct CDR3 sequences, just under 50% recorded once. Sequenced sample: blood. These receptor sequences come from a woman in her 40s in good health. CDR3s include the opening cysteine and the closing phenylalanine or tryptophan. A D gene is named only where the DNA matches it firmly. Only some rows state a clone size, as once, few, many or a class for expanded clones.

d_call j_call v_call clone_size cdr3_nt cdr3_aa
. TRBJ2-1 TRBV24-1 . TGTGCCACCAGTGATCCGACGTCGACCTACAATGAGCAGTTCTTC CATSDPTSTYNEQFF
TRBD1 TRBJ2-3 TRBV29-1 few TGCAGCGGGGGGGACAGGCACCCCACAGATACGCAGTATTTT CSGGDRHPTDTQYF
TRBD1 TRBJ2-4 TRBV7-9 few TGTGCCAGCAGCTTCCCGGGACAGACACACATTCAGTACTTC CASSFPGQTHIQYF
. TRBJ2-7 TRBV5-1 . TGCGCCAGCAGCTTGGGTGATGGACAGCTCTACGAGCAGTACTTC CASSLGDGQLYEQYF
TRBD1 TRBJ2-7 TRBV18 . TGTGCCAGCTCACCGGGACAGGCCAGCTCCTACGAGCAGTACTTC CASSPGQASSYEQYF
. TRBJ2-1 TRBV5-1 . TGCGCCAGCAGCCCGTTCGTCGGCGGGGACGGCAATGAGCAGTTCTTC CASSPFVGGDGNEQFF
TRBD2 TRBJ2-5 TRBV27 . TGTGCCAGCAGTTTACTAGCGGGGGGTATACAAGAGACCCAGTACTTC CASSLLAGGIQETQYF
TRBD1 TRBJ2-7 TRBV7-2 few TGTGCCAGCCTATGGGGACAGGGGGCCTACGAGCAGTACTTC CASLWGQGAYEQYF
. TRBJ2-7 TRBV4-3 few TGCGCCAGCAGCCAAGATCGTAACTTCCTCTACGAGCAGTACTTC CASSQDRNFLYEQYF
. TRBJ2-6 TRBV27 few TGTGCCAGCAGTTTATACGGGGGTACAGGGGCCAACGTCCTGACTTTC CASSLYGGTGANVLTF
. TRBJ1-1 TRBV5-1 . TGCGCCAGCAGCTTGGGGGCGTACACTGAAGCTTTCTTT CASSLGAYTEAFF
. TRBJ1-1 TRBV2 . TGTGCCAGCAAGGACACACCGAACACTGAAGCTTTCTTT CASKDTPNTEAFF
. TRBJ2-3 TRBV15 . TGTGCCACCAGCAGAGAGGCCGGGAGAGATACGCAGTATTTT CATSREAGRDTQYF
. TRBJ1-5 TRBV28 . TGTGCCAGCAGAGTCTACGGGGGGGGGCAACAGCCCCAGCATTTT CASRVYGGGQQPQHF
. TRBJ2-6 TRBV28 few TGTGCCAGCAGAGGGTACCCCTCTGGGGCCAACGTCCTGACTTTC CASRGYPSGANVLTF
. TRBJ2-1 TRBV27 few TGTGCCAGCACCTCGCCTCGCAATGAGCAGTTCTTC CASTSPRNEQFF
TRBD2 TRBJ2-5 TRBV6-2/TRBV6-3 . TGTGCCAGCAGCCACCGTCCGACTAGCGGGGTTCGCGAGACCCAGTACTTC CASSHRPTSGVRETQYF
. TRBJ2-7 TRBV5-1 few TGCGCCAGCAGCTATCGGACAGATCTCAATGAGCAGTACTTC CASSYRTDLNEQYF
TRBD2 TRBJ2-5 TRBV6-1 few TGTGCCAGCAGTGAAGCGGGCGGGGGTATAGAGACCCAGTACTTC CASSEAGGGIETQYF
TRBD1 TRBJ1-2 TRBV7-9 . TGTGCCAGCCGGGGACAGGGGGTATTCTATGGCTACACCTTC CASRGQGVFYGYTF
TRBD1 TRBJ2-1 TRBV4-3 few TGCGCCAGCAGCCAAGACCGCGACAGGGCGGGTGAGCAGTTCTTC CASSQDRDRAGEQFF
. TRBJ2-1 TRBV6-2/TRBV6-3 . TGTGCCAGCAGTTACTCGCGGCCGAACGTGGGAATGGGCAATGAGCAGTTCTTC CASSYSRPNVGMGNEQFF
TRBD1 TRBJ2-3 TRBV6-1 few TGTGCCAGCAGAAGGACAGGTCCCACAGATACGCAGTATTTT CASRRTGPTDTQYF
TRBD1 TRBJ1-2 TRBV28 . TGTGCCAGCAGCCGCCCCCTTAACAGGGGCCATGGCTACACCTTC CASSRPLNRGHGYTF
. TRBJ2-5 TRBV7-9 . TGTGCCAGCAGCTCCTCCGCCCCAAACCAACAGTACTTC CASSSSAPNQQYF
TRBD1 TRBJ2-1 TRBV6-2/TRBV6-3 . TGTGCCAGCAGAACTGTACAGGGGGAAAGGGGATACAATGAGCAGTTCTTC CASRTVQGERGYNEQFF